Listed below are T cell receptor beta chains from one sample, sequenced in a study of beta chain features in type 1 diabetes. This table comes from immunoSEQ multiplex PCR, and its TCRdb copy is limited to in-frame clones, with some not included. The sample holds just under 150,000 clones, about 10% seen once. The source material was naive CD4+ T cells from blood. The receptors here all came from a young man in good health. Both conserved end residues are part of each CDR3. A D gene is named only where the DNA matches it firmly. Size values are once, few and many counts, or a class for expanded clones, and some rows have none.

d_gene: -
abundance: few
v_gene: TRBV18
j_gene: TRBJ1-4
CDR3nt: TGTGCCAGCACTCCAGGGCTTGCTGAAAAACTGTTTTTT
CDR3aa: CASTPGLAEKLFF

d_gene: -
abundance: -
v_gene: TRBV7-2
j_gene: TRBJ1-2
CDR3nt: TGTGCCAGCAGCTTAGCAGAGTATGGCTACACCTTC
CDR3aa: CASSLAEYGYTF

d_gene: -
abundance: few
v_gene: TRBV7-7
j_gene: TRBJ2-5
CDR3nt: TGTGCCAGCAGCTTAGGACAGTCCCAAGAGACCCAGTACTTC
CDR3aa: CASSLGQSQETQYF

d_gene: -
abundance: -
v_gene: TRBV6-5
j_gene: TRBJ1-1
CDR3nt: TGTGCCAGCAGTTATGGTCAGGGGCAGAACACTGAAGCTTTCTTT
CDR3aa: CASSYGQGQNTEAFF

d_gene: TRBD1
abundance: few
v_gene: TRBV14
j_gene: TRBJ2-2
CDR3nt: TGTGCCAGCAGCCAACTCCGGGACAGCCTGAACACCGGGGAGCTGTTTTTT
CDR3aa: CASSQLRDSLNTGELFF

d_gene: TRBD2
abundance: few
v_gene: TRBV10-3
j_gene: TRBJ2-1
CDR3nt: TGTGCCATCAGTGTACCCCCCAGGAGCGGGGGGGAACTTTCGAATGAGCAGTTCTTC
CDR3aa: CAISVPPRSGGELSNEQFF

d_gene: TRBD1
abundance: -
v_gene: TRBV28
j_gene: TRBJ1-2
CDR3nt: TGTGCCAGCAGCCTCCGGGACAGGGGGCTCTATGGCTACACCTTC
CDR3aa: CASSLRDRGLYGYTF

d_gene: -
abundance: few
v_gene: TRBV6-6
j_gene: TRBJ2-7
CDR3nt: TGTGCCAGCAGTTACTCGTGGACAGCCTACGAGCAGTACTTC
CDR3aa: CASSYSWTAYEQYF

d_gene: -
abundance: -
v_gene: TRBV4-2
j_gene: TRBJ2-3
CDR3nt: TGTGCCAGCAGCCAAGAGGGCGGGGGCTTAACAGATACGCAGTATTTT
CDR3aa: CASSQEGGGLTDTQYF

d_gene: -
abundance: -
v_gene: TRBV5-6
j_gene: TRBJ2-7
CDR3nt: TGTGCCAGCAGCTTACCGACAGGTGGACCCCACGAGCAGTACTTC
CDR3aa: CASSLPTGGPHEQYF

d_gene: -
abundance: few
v_gene: TRBV5-5
j_gene: TRBJ2-5
CDR3nt: TGTGCCAGCAGCTTGCTACAGGCAGTCGAGACCCAGTACTTC
CDR3aa: CASSLLQAVETQYF

d_gene: -
abundance: few
v_gene: TRBV11-2
j_gene: TRBJ2-7
CDR3nt: TGTGCCAGCAGTATTCCTAGGGGCGAGCAGTACTTC
CDR3aa: CASSIPRGEQYF

d_gene: -
abundance: -
v_gene: TRBV7-2
j_gene: TRBJ2-7
CDR3nt: TGTGCCAGCAGCGCCCGACAGTCCCCCTACGAGCAGTACTTC
CDR3aa: CASSARQSPYEQYF

d_gene: -
abundance: -
v_gene: TRBV6-5
j_gene: TRBJ1-5
CDR3nt: TGTGCCAGCAGCAAGCCTGATCAGCCCCAGCATTTT
CDR3aa: CASSKPDQPQHF

d_gene: -
abundance: -
v_gene: TRBV7-2
j_gene: TRBJ2-2
CDR3nt: TGTGCCAGCAGCGCCCAGACTAGTATGTTAACCGGGGAGCTGTTTTTT
CDR3aa: CASSAQTSMLTGELFF

d_gene: -
abundance: -
v_gene: TRBV5-1
j_gene: TRBJ1-4
CDR3nt: TGCGCCAGCAGCCTGACAGTTACTAATGAAAAACTGTTTTTT
CDR3aa: CASSLTVTNEKLFF

d_gene: TRBD1
abundance: few
v_gene: TRBV18
j_gene: TRBJ1-1
CDR3nt: TGTGCCAGCTCACCGCGACAGGGGCCGGACACTGAAGCTTTCTTT
CDR3aa: CASSPRQGPDTEAFF

d_gene: TRBD1
abundance: few
v_gene: TRBV29-1
j_gene: TRBJ1-1
CDR3nt: TGCAGCGTTAAACAGGGGGGCAACACTGAAGCTTTCTTT
CDR3aa: CSVKQGGNTEAFF

d_gene: TRBD1
abundance: few
v_gene: TRBV6-5
j_gene: TRBJ1-1
CDR3nt: TGTGCCAGCGGCCGGGACAGGGAGTCGGGTGAAGCTTTCTTT
CDR3aa: CASGRDRESGEAFF

d_gene: TRBD1
abundance: -
v_gene: TRBV7-9
j_gene: TRBJ2-7
CDR3nt: TGTGCCAGCAGTATTGTTGAGACAGGGGCCGAGCAGTACTTC
CDR3aa: CASSIVETGAEQYF

d_gene: -
abundance: -
v_gene: TRBV7-2
j_gene: TRBJ1-4
CDR3nt: TGTGCCAGCAGCTTAGCCCAAACAGGTTATGAAAAACTGTTTTTT
CDR3aa: CASSLAQTGYEKLFF

d_gene: -
abundance: -
v_gene: TRBV5-1
j_gene: TRBJ2-7
CDR3nt: TGTGCCAGCAGTACCGGGACATATTACGAGCAGTACTTC
CDR3aa: CASSTGTYYEQYF

d_gene: -
abundance: few
v_gene: TRBV30
j_gene: TRBJ1-1
CDR3nt: TGTGCCTGGAGTGTACTAACTGAAGCTTTCTTT
CDR3aa: CAWSVLTEAFF

d_gene: -
abundance: -
v_gene: TRBV7-2
j_gene: TRBJ1-5
CDR3nt: TGTGCCAGCAGCTTAGCTGACATCAATCAGCCCCAGCATTTT
CDR3aa: CASSLADINQPQHF

d_gene: -
abundance: -
v_gene: TRBV4-2
j_gene: TRBJ1-3
CDR3nt: TGTGCCAGCAGCCAATCACAGGGTAGCTCTGGAAACACCATATATTTT
CDR3aa: CASSQSQGSSGNTIYF

d_gene: TRBD1
abundance: -
v_gene: TRBV27
j_gene: TRBJ1-2
CDR3nt: TGTGCCAGCAGTTTACGACCAGGGGGTCACTATGGCTACACCTTC
CDR3aa: CASSLRPGGHYGYTF

d_gene: -
abundance: few
v_gene: TRBV5-1
j_gene: TRBJ1-2
CDR3nt: TGCGCCAGCAGCTTGTTCCAGAATCAGGGCTACACCTTC
CDR3aa: CASSLFQNQGYTF

d_gene: -
abundance: -
v_gene: TRBV9
j_gene: TRBJ1-5
CDR3nt: TGTGCCAGCAGCGTAGGGCAGAATAGCAATCAGCCCCAGCATTTT
CDR3aa: CASSVGQNSNQPQHF

d_gene: -
abundance: few
v_gene: TRBV6-1
j_gene: TRBJ1-1
CDR3nt: TGTGCCAGCAGTGAAGCAGCGGGACAAAACACTGAAGCTTTCTTT
CDR3aa: CASSEAAGQNTEAFF

d_gene: TRBD2
abundance: -
v_gene: TRBV19
j_gene: TRBJ2-1
CDR3nt: TGTGCCAGTACACTAGCGGGGGGGGGAGACAATGAGCAGTTCTTC
CDR3aa: CASTLAGGGDNEQFF

d_gene: TRBD2
abundance: few
v_gene: TRBV27
j_gene: TRBJ2-5
CDR3nt: TGTGCCAGCAGTACCGGGGGGACCGTTCTTGGGACCCAGTACTTC
CDR3aa: CASSTGGTVLGTQYF

d_gene: -
abundance: few
v_gene: TRBV19
j_gene: TRBJ2-5
CDR3nt: TGTGCCAGTAGTATCCAGGGAAAACAAGAGACCCAGTACTTC
CDR3aa: CASSIQGKQETQYF

d_gene: -
abundance: few
v_gene: TRBV9
j_gene: TRBJ2-3
CDR3nt: TGTGCCAGCAGCGTAGCTGGCGGGGTCCCTAGCACAGATACGCAGTATTTT
CDR3aa: CASSVAGGVPSTDTQYF

d_gene: -
abundance: -
v_gene: TRBV6-5
j_gene: TRBJ1-1
CDR3nt: TGTGCCAGCAGTGACTTCAGGGGTGGAAACACTGAAGCTTTCTTT
CDR3aa: CASSDFRGGNTEAFF

d_gene: -
abundance: -
v_gene: TRBV30
j_gene: TRBJ1-6
CDR3nt: TGTGCCTGGAGCGCCACGAAGAGCTCCTATAATTCACCCCTCCACTTT
CDR3aa: CAWSATKSSYNSPLHF

d_gene: TRBD2
abundance: -
v_gene: TRBV6-4
j_gene: TRBJ2-1
CDR3nt: TGTGCCAGCAGCGGACTAGCGGACAATGAGCAGTTCTTC
CDR3aa: CASSGLADNEQFF

d_gene: TRBD2
abundance: -
v_gene: TRBV7-9
j_gene: TRBJ2-5
CDR3nt: TGTGCCAGCAGCTTCCGTGCGGGGGTACAAGAGACCCAGTACTTC
CDR3aa: CASSFRAGVQETQYF

d_gene: TRBD1
abundance: -
v_gene: TRBV7-2
j_gene: TRBJ2-5
CDR3nt: TGTGCCAGCAGCTCGGACAGGCAAGAGACCCAGTACTTC
CDR3aa: CASSSDRQETQYF

d_gene: -
abundance: -
v_gene: TRBV7-9
j_gene: TRBJ1-2
CDR3nt: TGTGCCAGCAGCTTTAGCCCCACAGGGACCTATGGCTACACCTTC
CDR3aa: CASSFSPTGTYGYTF

d_gene: TRBD1
abundance: few
v_gene: TRBV19
j_gene: TRBJ2-5
CDR3nt: TGTGCCAGTAGTATAGTGGGGCAGGGGGCAGAGACCCAGTACTTC
CDR3aa: CASSIVGQGAETQYF

d_gene: -
abundance: few
v_gene: TRBV6-5
j_gene: TRBJ2-5
CDR3nt: TGTGCCAGCAGTTACTCGCGAGGCCAAGAGACCCAGTACTTC
CDR3aa: CASSYSRGQETQYF

d_gene: -
abundance: many
v_gene: TRBV9
j_gene: TRBJ2-5
CDR3nt: TGTGCCAGCAGCGTAGATGGAGCCGGGACCCAGTACTTC
CDR3aa: CASSVDGAGTQYF

d_gene: -
abundance: few
v_gene: TRBV29-1
j_gene: TRBJ1-2
CDR3nt: TGCAGCGTTGTTCAGGTGAATAACTATGGCTACACCTTC
CDR3aa: CSVVQVNNYGYTF

d_gene: -
abundance: few
v_gene: TRBV19
j_gene: TRBJ1-5
CDR3nt: TGTGCCAGTAGTATCCGGGTCGGTCAGCCCCAGCATTTT
CDR3aa: CASSIRVGQPQHF

d_gene: -
abundance: many
v_gene: TRBV19
j_gene: TRBJ2-2
CDR3nt: TGTGCCAGTAGTATTCGGGGGAGCACCGGGGAGCTGTTTTTT
CDR3aa: CASSIRGSTGELFF

d_gene: TRBD2
abundance: -
v_gene: TRBV6-5
j_gene: TRBJ2-7
CDR3nt: TGTGCCAGCAGTTACTTGGGTCTAGCGGCCTCCGAGCAGTACTTC
CDR3aa: CASSYLGLAASEQYF